This T cell receptor beta chain appears in the sequencing data of a study of identical twins. Overall study results and limits: Excess sharing by twins proved weaker in beta out-of-frame sequences.

TCRdb called the 5' RACE reads again in MiXCR, with one record for every CDR3 protein. Of hundreds of thousands of distinct CDR3 sequences in the sample, roughly 6% were seen once. The CDR3 totals 15 residues. Germline lookup yields CDR1 KGHDR and CDR2 SFDVKD. Trimming shortened V by 4 bases and J by 0 bases, and 6 bases separated the two germline ends. This clonotype was seen repeatedly, ten times or more. Its antigen is as yet unknown. Sequenced material: naive T cells sorted from blood. This chain joins TRBV24-1 and TRBJ2-6; D remains unclear. This clonotype was obtained from a man aged 18-30 years in good health. This chain's CDR3 is CATSETGSGANVLTF. The CDR3 DNA reads as TGTGCCACCAGTGAGACTGGCTCTGGGGCCAACGTCCTGACTTTC.